Described below is a single T cell receptor (beta chain) sequence and its context. This specimen comes from a study of T-cell reconstitution after alpha-beta-depleted transplantation in children. The CDR3 spans 20 residues. Unique molecular identifiers were incorporated into the prepared TCRbeta library. TCRdb recomputed calls from the PCR reads with MiXCR, one row per CDR3 protein. Of some 550,000 distinct CDR3 sequences in the sample, around 17% were seen once. The sequence came from a human donor who donated a stem cell graft to a child with acute lymphoblastic leukemia. The rearrangement uses TRBV21-1 and TRBJ2-3; TRBD1, the table's D call, was not compared with the DNA. TRBV21-1 is listed as a pseudogene. The sequencing here drew on PBMCs from the stem cell graft donor, taken from the stem cell graft. The CDR3 sequence: CASSNEVKGDGEPGGDTQYF. The DNA for the CDR3 is TGTGCCAGCAGCAATGAGGTCAAGGGGGACGGGGAGCCGGGGGGAGATACGCAGTATTTT.